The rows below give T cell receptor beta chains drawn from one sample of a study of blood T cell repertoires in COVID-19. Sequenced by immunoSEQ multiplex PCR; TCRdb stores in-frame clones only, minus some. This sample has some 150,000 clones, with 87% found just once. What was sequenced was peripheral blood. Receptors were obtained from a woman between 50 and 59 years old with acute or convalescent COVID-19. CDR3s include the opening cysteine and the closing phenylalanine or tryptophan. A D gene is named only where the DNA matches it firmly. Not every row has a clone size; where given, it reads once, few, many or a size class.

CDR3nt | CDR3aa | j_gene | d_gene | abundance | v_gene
TGTGCCAGTAGTATACGCCCGGGATTGAACACTGAAGCTTTCTTT | CASSIRPGLNTEAFF | TRBJ1-1 | . | once | TRBV19
TGTGCCAGCAGTCCGCCGGGAGGCGGGGAGCTGTTTTTT | CASSPPGGGELFF | TRBJ2-2 | TRBD2 | . | TRBV6-4
TGCAGCGTTGAAAGCCCGGGGTATCAGGCAGATACGCAGTATTTT | CSVESPGYQADTQYF | TRBJ2-3 | . | few | TRBV29-1
TGTGCCAGCAGCTTAGTAGGAGGGTCTGGCTCTGGAAACACCATATATTTT | CASSLVGGSGSGNTIYF | TRBJ1-3 | . | . | TRBV7-2
TGTGCCAGCTCACGATTACAGTCTGCTGGAAACACCATATATTTT | CASSRLQSAGNTIYF | TRBJ1-3 | . | few | TRBV18
TGTGCCAGCAGTGAAAAAGGGGGCGATAACTATGGCTACACCTTC | CASSEKGGDNYGYTF | TRBJ1-2 | TRBD1 | . | TRBV2
TGCGCCAGCAGCCTAAAGACTAGCGGGGGGCCCCGCACAGATACGCAGTATTTT | CASSLKTSGGPRTDTQYF | TRBJ2-3 | TRBD2 | . | TRBV5-1
TGTGCCAGCAGTAGAAATCAGGGGGGACCCTCTGGAAACACCATATATTTT | CASSRNQGGPSGNTIYF | TRBJ1-3 | TRBD1 | . | TRBV5-4
TGTGCCAGCAGTGAACTCAGGGGTGAAGCTTTCTTT | CASSELRGEAFF | TRBJ1-1 | . | . | TRBV6-1
TGTGCCTCCTCCACTAGCGGAGATTCCTTTGGGGAGCAGTTCTTC | CASSTSGDSFGEQFF | TRBJ2-1 | TRBD2 | . | TRBV30
TGTGCCAGCAGCGGCTGGGACACCATCAATCAGCCCCAGCATTTT | CASSGWDTINQPQHF | TRBJ1-5 | . | . | TRBV5-5
TGTGCCAGCAGAAGAATGCTACAGGGCTACGAGCAGTACTTC | CASRRMLQGYEQYF | TRBJ2-7 | . | . | TRBV6-6
TGTGCCAGCAGCCAGGACAGGGGTAACGGGGAGCTGTTTTTT | CASSQDRGNGELFF | TRBJ2-2 | TRBD1 | . | TRBV7-2
TGTGCCACTGGGACAGGGGGCCCCTATGGCTACACCTTC | CATGTGGPYGYTF | TRBJ1-2 | TRBD1 | . | TRBV27
TGTGCCAGCAGTCCAGACAGGGGGGCTGGAAACACCATATATTTT | CASSPDRGAGNTIYF | TRBJ1-3 | TRBD1 | . | TRBV28
TGTGCCATCAGTGAAAGACAGGGGGGGAACATTCAGTACTTC | CAISERQGGNIQYF | TRBJ2-4 | TRBD1 | . | TRBV10-3
TGTGCCAGCAGCTTCCTGGACAGGGAAGCTTTCTTT | CASSFLDREAFF | TRBJ1-1 | TRBD1 | few | TRBV11-2
TGTGCCAGTAGTCCGGGACTAGCGGGAGCCGGGGAGCTGTTTTTT | CASSPGLAGAGELFF | TRBJ2-2 | TRBD2 | . | TRBV19
TGTGCCAGCAGTTGGCGGGAGGTAGGGGAGCTGTTTTTT | CASSWREVGELFF | TRBJ2-2 | TRBD2 | . | TRBV27
TGTGCCTGGAGTGTACGGAGTTGGACAGGGGGCACTGAAGCTTTCTTT | CAWSVRSWTGGTEAFF | TRBJ1-1 | TRBD1 | . | TRBV30
TGTGCCAGCAGCCCCCGGGGAGATGGAAACACCATATATTTT | CASSPRGDGNTIYF | TRBJ1-3 | . | . | TRBV7-3
TGTGCCAGTAGTTCTACTAGCGGGCGCTCCTACAATGAGCAGTTCTTC | CASSSTSGRSYNEQFF | TRBJ2-1 | TRBD2 | . | TRBV19
TGTGCCAGCAGCTGGACTAGCGGGAGCCCCGAGCAGTACTTC | CASSWTSGSPEQYF | TRBJ2-7 | TRBD2 | . | TRBV7-9
TGTGCCAGCAGTCCGAGGACAGATGAGCAGTTCTTC | CASSPRTDEQFF | TRBJ2-1 | . | once | TRBV28
TGTGCCAGCAGCGTCGGACAGGACATGAACACTGAAGCTTTCTTT | CASSVGQDMNTEAFF | TRBJ1-1 | TRBD1 | once | TRBV9
TGCGCCAGCAGCCAGCCGACAGGGGGGCACACTGAAGCTTTCTTT | CASSQPTGGHTEAFF | TRBJ1-1 | TRBD1 | . | TRBV4-1
TGCGCCAGCAGTAAGGGACAGGAGAACACTGAAGCTTTCTTT | CASSKGQENTEAFF | TRBJ1-1 | TRBD1 | once | TRBV5-1